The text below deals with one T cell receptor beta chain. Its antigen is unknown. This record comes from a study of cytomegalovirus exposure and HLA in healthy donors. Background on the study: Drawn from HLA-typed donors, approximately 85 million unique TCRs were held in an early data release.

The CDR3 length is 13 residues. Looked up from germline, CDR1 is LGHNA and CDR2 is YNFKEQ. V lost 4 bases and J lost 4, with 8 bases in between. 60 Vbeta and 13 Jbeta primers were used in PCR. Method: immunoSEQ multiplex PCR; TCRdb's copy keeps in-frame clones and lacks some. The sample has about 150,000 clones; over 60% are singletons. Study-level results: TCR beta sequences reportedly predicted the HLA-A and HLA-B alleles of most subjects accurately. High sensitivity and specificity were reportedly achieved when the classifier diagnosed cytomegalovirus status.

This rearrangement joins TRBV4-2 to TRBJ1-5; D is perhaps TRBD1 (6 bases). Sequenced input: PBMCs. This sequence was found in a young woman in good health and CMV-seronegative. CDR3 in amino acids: CASSRQVNQPQHF. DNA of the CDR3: TGTGCCAGCAGCCGACAGGTAAATCAGCCCCAGCATTTT.